One sample yielded the 7 T cell receptor beta chains listed below, sequenced in a study of cytomegalovirus exposure and HLA in healthy donors. Primers for the PCR totalled 60 Vbeta and 13 Jbeta. Using immunoSEQ multiplex PCR, the repertoire was profiled, and TCRdb retains in-frame clones only, with some absent. Of about 240,000 clones listed, about 86% are singletons. Source material: PBMCs. These receptors came from a woman between 55 and 75 years old in good health and CMV-seropositive.

The chain combines TRBV7-9 with TRBJ2-1; TRBD2 agrees at 8 bases. The CDR3 extends over 16 amino acids. Trimming took 1 base from V and 8 from J; bases not matched to a gene: 10. Germline V lookup: CDR1 SEHNR, CDR2 FQNEAQ (reference sequence). The CDR3 region is CASSLGPKRENHEQFF. CDR3 nucleotides: TGTGCCAGCAGCTTAGGGCCAAAGCGGGAGAACCATGAGCAGTTCTTC.

Points on this clone: Other DNA sequences in the same sample also yield this CDR3. The chain combines TRBV5-1 with TRBJ2-1; no firm D call. Trimming took off 5 bases at V and 5 bases at J, with 17 bases between the two ends. The CDR3 is 15 amino acids. Germline values: CDR1 SGHRS, CDR2 YFSETQ. The CDR3 coding sequence is TGCGCCAGCAGACGTACTGAGGTAGTCCACAATGAGCAGTTCTTC. It encodes CASRRTEVVHNEQFF.

The genes are TRBV29-1 and TRBJ2-1, with 7 nucleotides matching TRBD2. The CDR3 extends over 13 amino acids. The germline gives CDR1 SQVTM, CDR2 ANQGSEA. The V gene end was trimmed by 8 bases and the J gene end by 7 bases; junction bases not matched to a gene: 11. The CDR3 DNA follows: TGCAGCACCCTAGAAGCGCGGGGGAATGAGCAGTTCTTC. This sequence encodes CSTLEARGNEQFF.

The rearrangement uses TRBV15 and TRBJ1-1, with 8 bases that match TRBD1. V shed 1 base, J shed 5 bases, and the junction held 0 bases outside the gene matches. Germline-derived CDR1 and CDR2 are LNHNV and YYDKDF (reference sequence). This CDR3 contains 13 residues. The CDR3 DNA reads TGTGCCACCAGCAGAGGACAGGGGACTGAAGCTTTCTTT. It encodes CATSRGQGTEAFF.

The chain combines TRBV5-1 with TRBJ2-5; D uncertain. In germline, CDR1 is SGHRS, CDR2 YFSETQ. The V end lost 5 bases, the J end lost 2 bases, and 10 bases lay between the germline ends. The CDR3 spans 13 residues. The CDR3 bases are TGCGCCAGCAGATATGGCCAACAAGAGACCCAGTACTTC. Residues: CASRYGQQETQYF. Combining the CDR3 with reference TRBV5-1 and TRBJ2-5 gives the whole variable domain KAGVTQTPRYLIKTRGQQVTLSCSPISGHRSVSWYQQTPGQGLQFLFEYFSETQRNKGNFPGRFSGRQFSNSRSEMNVSTLELGDSALYLCASRYGQQETQYFGPGTRLLVL.

The CDR3 nucleotides are TGTGCCAGCAGCCCTGACCGCCGGACAGCTAACACTGAAGCTTTCTTT. Its translation is CASSPDRRTANTEAFF. The rearrangement links TRBV11-2 to TRBJ1-1; a possible D gene is TRBD1 (6 bases). Between the trimmed V and J ends, which lost 5 bases and 2 bases, there was a span of 18 bases. The CDR3 has 16 residues. Per the germline V gene, CDR1 is SGHAT and CDR2 is FQNNGV.

This sequence joins TRBV4-2 and TRBJ2-1; D is possibly TRBD1 (6 bases). Germline loops: CDR1 LGHNA, CDR2 YNFKEQ. The CDR3 consists of 14 residues. Deletions cut 4 bases from V and 5 bases from J, with 12 bases between. DNA for the CDR3: TGTGCCAGCAGCCTCCGGGACACACACAATGAGCAGTTCTTC. Amino acid sequence: CASSLRDTHNEQFF.